One sample yielded the 11 T cell receptor beta chains listed below, sequenced in a study of T cell responses to AZD1222 COVID-19 vaccine. Assay: immunoSEQ multiplex PCR; the TCRdb copy retains only in-frame clones and omits some. The sample contains some 120,000 clones, around 90% of which appear only once. The sample was peripheral blood, taken on day 0 of AZD1222 vaccination. These receptors were taken from an adult in good health.

J is TRBJ2-7 and V is TRBV5-5, with 7 nucleotides matching TRBD1. J gave up 7 bases and V 0 bases, and 10 bases lay outside the gene matches. The germline V gene has CDR1 SGHKS and CDR2 YYEKEE (reference sequence). The CDR3 has 15 amino acids. CDR3 DNA sequence: TGTGCCAGCAGCTTGGGACCGGGACAGTCGTCGGAGCAGTACTTC. Translating gives CASSLGPGQSSEQYF.

The V gene is TRBV27, the J gene TRBJ2-7, with 9 bases that match TRBD1. Germline values: CDR1 MNHEY, CDR2 SMNVEV (reference sequence). The CDR3 runs 15 residues. After removal of 5 bases from V and 1 base from J, the junction contained 6 bases not matched to a gene. The CDR3 nucleotides are TGTGCCAGCAGTCAAAGGACAGGGGCATCCTACGAGCAGTACTTC. Protein sequence: CASSQRTGASYEQYF.

There are a few counts of this clone. CDR3 DNA: TGTGCCACCAGTGATACCCAGGGACAGGAGACCCAGTACTTC. It yields the protein CATSDTQGQETQYF. V is TRBV24-1 and J is TRBJ2-5, with TRBD1 matching over 7 bases. CDR1 and CDR2 (germline): KGHDR, SFDVKD. V shed 3 bases, J shed 5 bases, and the junction held 5 bases outside the gene matches. CDR3 length equals 14 residues.

The genes are TRBV4-1 and TRBJ2-1; perhaps TRBD1 as D (6 bases). Germline CDR1 is MGHRA and CDR2 is YSYEKL. Between the trimmed V and J ends, which lost 2 bases and 5 bases, there was a span of 10 bases. The CDR3 loop spans 14 amino acids. CDR3 DNA sequence: TGCGCCAGCAGCCAATCCGGGACAAACAATGAGCAGTTCTTC. It translates to CASSQSGTNNEQFF.

The chain is built from TRBV12-3 or TRBV12-4 and TRBJ2-5; D unresolved. CDR3 length: 12 residues. V gave up 6 bases and J gave up 3 bases, with 8 bases separating them. The CDR3 bases are TGTGCCAGCAGCCGTGACGAAGAGACCCAGTACTTC. It is translated as CASSRDEETQYF.

This clone was observed once. The chain has TRBV29-1 and TRBJ2-7; 7 bases line up with TRBD1. The CDR3 loop spans 12 amino acids. From germline, CDR1 is SQVTM and CDR2 ANQGSEA. J gave up 0 bases and V 5 bases, and 1 base lay outside the gene matches. CDR3 sequence reads: CSVRDSSYEQYF. The CDR3, as DNA: TGCAGCGTTCGGGACAGCTCCTACGAGCAGTACTTC.

This chain uses TRBV5-8 with TRBJ2-7, with D tentatively TRBD1 or TRBD2 (5 bases each). V dropped 4 bases and J dropped 0 bases, with 11 bases sitting between them. This CDR3 contains 14 residues. Germline values: CDR1 SGHTS, CDR2 YDEGEE. Written as DNA, the CDR3 is TGTGCCAGCAGCCCACGGGGCCGCTCCTACGAGCAGTACTTC. It codes for CASSPRGRSYEQYF.

The chain combines TRBV27 with TRBJ2-7; a weak D match, TRBD2 (7 bases). V was pared by 3 bases and J by 0 bases, with 12 bases between. CDR1 and CDR2 from the germline V gene are MNHEY and SMNVEV (reference sequence). CDR3 length: 15 amino acids. CDR3 loop: CASSFEGDYSYEQYF. CDR3 in DNA: TGTGCCAGCAGTTTTGAGGGGGACTACTCCTACGAGCAGTACTTC.

This chain's CDR3 is CASSELQVQETQYF. DNA for the CDR3: TGTGCCAGCAGTGAATTACAGGTCCAAGAGACCCAGTACTTC. The chain couples TRBV6-1 to TRBJ2-5; D is possibly TRBD1 (5 bases). The CDR3 is made up of 14 amino acids. The V gene's germline CDR1 is MNHNS and CDR2 SASEGT. V was pared by 2 bases and J by 1 base, with 8 bases between.

This sequence joins TRBV12-3 or TRBV12-4 and TRBJ2-7; the match to TRBD1 covers 8 bases. The CDR3 totals 13 residues. Trimming cost V 6 bases and J 4 bases; bases outside gene matches: 5. CDR3 loop: CASRPQGVYEQYF. The CDR3 region has the DNA TGTGCCAGCAGACCACAGGGGGTGTACGAGCAGTACTTC.

This chain uses TRBV5-3 with TRBJ1-6; TRBD1 matches at 10 bases. TRBV5-3 is classed as an ORF, of uncertain function. The CDR3 runs 18 residues. J lost 4 bases, V lost 0 bases, and 7 bases had no gene match. The CDR3 coding sequence is TGTGCCAGAAGCTTGGCGCTCCGGGACAGGGGATATAATTCACCCCTCCACTTT. Protein product: CARSLALRDRGYNSPLHF.